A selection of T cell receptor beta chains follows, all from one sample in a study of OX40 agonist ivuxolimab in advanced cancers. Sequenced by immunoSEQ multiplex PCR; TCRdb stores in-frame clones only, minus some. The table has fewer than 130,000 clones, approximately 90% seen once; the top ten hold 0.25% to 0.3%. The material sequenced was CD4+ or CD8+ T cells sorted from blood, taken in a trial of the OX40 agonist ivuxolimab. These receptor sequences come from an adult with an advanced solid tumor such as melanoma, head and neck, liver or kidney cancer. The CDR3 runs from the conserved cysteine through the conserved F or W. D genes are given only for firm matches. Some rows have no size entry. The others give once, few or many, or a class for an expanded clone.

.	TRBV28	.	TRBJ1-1	TGTGCCATCCATGACCGGGGGCCTGGTGAAGCTTTCTTT	CAIHDRGPGEAFF
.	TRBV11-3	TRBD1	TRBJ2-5	TGTGCCAGCAGCTTAGGCGGGGACAGGGTTGAGACCCAGTACTTC	CASSLGGDRVETQYF
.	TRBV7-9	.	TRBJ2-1	TGTGCCAGCAGCCGGCAGAGCGGAGTAAATAACAATGAGCAGTTCTTC	CASSRQSGVNNNEQFF
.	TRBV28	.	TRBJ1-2	TGTGCCAGCAGTTTGGGATTGGGCTATGGCTACACCTTC	CASSLGLGYGYTF
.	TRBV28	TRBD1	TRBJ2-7	TGTGCCAGCAGTTTCGGTCACAGGGGGCGCGAGCAGTACTTC	CASSFGHRGREQYF
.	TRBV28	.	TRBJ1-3	TGTGCCAGCAGTTTTAATCCTCTTTCGAGTTATGGCACCATATATTTT	CASSFNPLSSYGTIYF
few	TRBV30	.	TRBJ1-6	TGTGCCTGGAGTCACAGGGATGACTCACCCCTCCACTTT	CAWSHRDDSPLHF
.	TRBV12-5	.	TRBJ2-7	TGTGCTAGTGGTTCAGACACGAAGTACGAGCAGTACTTC	CASGSDTKYEQYF
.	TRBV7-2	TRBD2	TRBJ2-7	TGTGCCAGCAGCCAAGATGGGACTAGATGGTACGAGCAGTACTTC	CASSQDGTRWYEQYF
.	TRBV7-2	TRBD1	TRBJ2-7	TGTGCCAGCAAACCGGGACAGGGAATCTACGAGCAGTACTTC	CASKPGQGIYEQYF
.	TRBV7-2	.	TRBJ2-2	TGTGCCAGCAGCTTAGGGGGGGCCACCGGGGAGCTGTTTTTT	CASSLGGATGELFF
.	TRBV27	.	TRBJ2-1	TGTGCCAGCAGTTCTACAGGGTCAAATGAGCAGTTCTTC	CASSSTGSNEQFF
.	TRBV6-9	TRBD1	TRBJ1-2	TGTGCCAGCAGTCGACAGGGGGTCTATGGCTACACCTTC	CASSRQGVYGYTF
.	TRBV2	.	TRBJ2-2	TGTGCCAGCAGCGAATCGAGAGGAACCGGGGAGCTGTTTTTT	CASSESRGTGELFF
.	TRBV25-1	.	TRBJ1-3	TGTGCCGTCCAACCCAGGGCTGGAAACACCATATATTTT	CAVQPRAGNTIYF
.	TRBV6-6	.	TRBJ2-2	TGTGCCAGCAGTGGCAGCGGAGGCGGGGAGCTGTTTTTT	CASSGSGGGELFF
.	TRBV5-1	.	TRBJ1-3	TGCGCCAGCAGCTTGGGGGTCTCTGGAAACACCATATATTTT	CASSLGVSGNTIYF
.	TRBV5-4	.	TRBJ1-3	TGTGCCAGCTCCTCTTACGGGGGCGTCTCCTCCGGAAACACCATATATTTT	CASSSYGGVSSGNTIYF
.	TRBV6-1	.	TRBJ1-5	TGTGCCAGCAGTGAAGCGGTCAGGGGTATTGGTCAGCCCCAGCATTTT	CASSEAVRGIGQPQHF
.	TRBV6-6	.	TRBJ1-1	TGTGCCAGCAGGTCCCTCGGTTTGACGAACACTGAAGCTTTCTTT	CASRSLGLTNTEAFF
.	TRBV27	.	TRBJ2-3	TGTGCCAGCAGCGCCTTTTTAGCGGCTAGCACAGATACGCAGTATTTT	CASSAFLAASTDTQYF
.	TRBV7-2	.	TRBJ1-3	TGTGCCAGCAGCTTAAGCCGAAGTGTACGGGCAAACACCATATATTTT	CASSLSRSVRANTIYF
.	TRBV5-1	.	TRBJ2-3	TGCGCCAGCAGCTTGGGTGCGGAGCCTAGCACAGATACGCAGTATTTT	CASSLGAEPSTDTQYF
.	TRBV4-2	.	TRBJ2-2	TGTGCCAGCAGCCAATACATAGGGGCCACCGGGGAGCTGTTTTTT	CASSQYIGATGELFF
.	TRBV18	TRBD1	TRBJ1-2	TGTGCCAGCTCACCAGGACAGGTCTTAAACTATGGCTACACCTTC	CASSPGQVLNYGYTF
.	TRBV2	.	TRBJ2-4	TGTGCCAGCATACCGGGCGGACTAGCCAAAAACATTCAGTACTTC	CASIPGGLAKNIQYF
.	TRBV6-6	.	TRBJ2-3	TGTGCCAGCAGTCTTAGCACAGATACGCAGTATTTT	CASSLSTDTQYF
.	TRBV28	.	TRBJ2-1	TGTGCCAGCAGTTTGTGGGGCTTCAGGGGGGAGTCCTACAATGAGCAGTTCTTC	CASSLWGFRGESYNEQFF
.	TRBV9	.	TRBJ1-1	TGTGCCAGCAGCGTAGACAGCCAGACTGAAGCTTTCTTT	CASSVDSQTEAFF
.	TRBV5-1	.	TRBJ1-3	TGCGCCAGCAGCCCGACAGTGGATGTGAAGGGAAACACCATATATTTT	CASSPTVDVKGNTIYF
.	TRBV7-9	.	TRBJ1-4	TGTGCCAGCAGCTCCTCCGGGGCCTGGGATGAAAAACTGTTTTTT	CASSSSGAWDEKLFF
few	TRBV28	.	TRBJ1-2	TGTGCCAGCAGTTTACAGGGGATCTATGGCTACACCTTC	CASSLQGIYGYTF
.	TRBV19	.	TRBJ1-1	TGTGCCAGTAGCCCCGGGACTTTTCGAGAAGCTTTCTTT	CASSPGTFREAFF
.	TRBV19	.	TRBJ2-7	TGTGCCAGTAGTAAGGCAGTAAGCTCCTACGAGCAGTACTTC	CASSKAVSSYEQYF
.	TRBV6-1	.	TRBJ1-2	TGTGCCGCCCGACTTGCTAAGAACTATGGCTACACCTTC	CAARLAKNYGYTF
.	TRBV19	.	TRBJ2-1	TGTGCCAGTAGTATAGTCGGGGGCGGTGAGCAGTTCTTC	CASSIVGGGEQFF
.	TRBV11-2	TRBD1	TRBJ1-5	TGTGCCAGCAGCTTAGGTGAGGGGGCCGGCAATCAGCCCCAGCATTTT	CASSLGEGAGNQPQHF
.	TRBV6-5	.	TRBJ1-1	TGTGCCAGCAGTTACAGGGACGTGAGAAGGAACACTGAAGCTTTCTTT	CASSYRDVRRNTEAFF
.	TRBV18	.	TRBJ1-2	TGTGCCAGCTCACCGGTTGAGCGGGGCCAACTTATCTATGGCTACACCTTC	CASSPVERGQLIYGYTF
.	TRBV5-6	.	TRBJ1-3	TGTGCCAGCCTGAGATGGGCCTCTGGAAACACCATATATTTT	CASLRWASGNTIYF
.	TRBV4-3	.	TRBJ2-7	TGCGCCAGCAGTCAGAACCCGCCATCGGCAGGCGAGCAGTACTTC	CASSQNPPSAGEQYF
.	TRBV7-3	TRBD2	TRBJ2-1	TGTGCCAGCAGCTTATCCAGCGGGAGCTCCTACAATGAGCAGTTCTTC	CASSLSSGSSYNEQFF
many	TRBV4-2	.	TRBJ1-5	TGTGCCAGCAGCCAATATCCTACCAGCTGGGGCGGTGGCAATCAGCCCCAGCATTTT	CASSQYPTSWGGGNQPQHF
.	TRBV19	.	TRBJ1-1	TGTGCCAGTAGTATAGGGGGGACAATCAACACTGAAGCTTTCTTT	CASSIGGTINTEAFF
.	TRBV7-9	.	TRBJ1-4	TGTGCCAGCAGCTTAGCGTCGTCCGGGGTCTCTAATGAAAAACTGTTTTTT	CASSLASSGVSNEKLFF
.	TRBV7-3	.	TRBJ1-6	TGTGCCGTAAGTAGCTCCTATAATTCACCCCTCCACTTT	CAVSSSYNSPLHF
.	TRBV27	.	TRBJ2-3	TGTGCCAGCAGACCCAAAGGGGGGACCACCACAGATACGCAGTATTTT	CASRPKGGTTTDTQYF
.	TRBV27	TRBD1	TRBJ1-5	TGTGCCAGCAGTTCCTGGACAGGGGGCCTGGGCAATCAGCCCCAGCATTTT	CASSSWTGGLGNQPQHF
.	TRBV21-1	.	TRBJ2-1	TGTGCCAGCAGCATGGGACTAGCCTACAATGAGCAGTTCTTC	CASSMGLAYNEQFF
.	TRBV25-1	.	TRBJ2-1	TGTGCCAGCAGTGGCTCCCGGAGCTCCTACAATGAGCAGTTCTTC	CASSGSRSSYNEQFF
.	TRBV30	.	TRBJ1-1	TGTGCCGGGACGCGCCGGGCGAACACTGAAGCTTTCTTT	CAGTRRANTEAFF
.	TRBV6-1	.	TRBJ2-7	TGTGCCAGCAGTGTATTGGGCGAGCAGTACTTC	CASSVLGEQYF
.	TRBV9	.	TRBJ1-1	TGTGCCAGCAGCGTAGTCGATCCAGAGGAAGCTTTCTTT	CASSVVDPEEAFF
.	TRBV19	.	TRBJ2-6	TGTGCCAGTAGTGCGCGTTGGGGGGCGGGTGTCAACGTCCTGACTTTC	CASSARWGAGVNVLTF
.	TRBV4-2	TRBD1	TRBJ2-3	TGTGCCAGCGGGACAGGCACAGATACGCAGTATTTT	CASGTGTDTQYF
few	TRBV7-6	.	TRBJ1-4	TGTGCCAGCAGCCTCAGGGGTTCTAATGAAAAACTGTTTTTT	CASSLRGSNEKLFF